This T cell receptor (beta chain) was obtained from a study of T cells expressing NK-cell markers. In the case of this clonotype: Antigen: not known.

Findings and limits, study-wide: HCMV specificity of the expanded NKG2C+ T cell clones stayed unclear.

Looked up from germline, CDR1 is MGHDK and CDR2 is SYGVNS. The CDR3 totals 14 residues. TCRdb reprocessed the 5' RACE reads, keeping one entry per CDR3 protein, no DNA. Its listing shows around 380,000 distinct CDR3 sequences. This receptor was taken from a woman aged 45-65 years in good health. The J gene is TRBJ2-5, the V gene TRBV25-1; TCRdb's D call, TRBD1, is unchecked because there is no DNA. Sequenced input: blood T cells: a sorted CD56 or NKG2C T cell subset, CD4+ or CD8+ T cells, or bulk PBMC T cells (not recorded which). The CDR3: CASSESKTGETQYF. Full variable domain (rest looked up from reference TRBV25-1 and TRBJ2-5): EADIYQTPRYLVIGTGKKITLECSQTMGHDKMYWYQQDPGMELHLIHYSYGVNSTEKGDLSSESTVSRIRTEHFPLTLESARPSHTSQYLCASSESKTGETQYFGPGTRLLVL.